This T cell receptor (beta chain) is from a study of OX40 agonist ivuxolimab in advanced cancers. Study-level background: Ivuxolimab was a fully human IgG2 agonistic monoclonal antibody targeting the costimulatory receptor OX40 (CD134). Intravenous ivuxolimab was administered to patients every 2 weeks at six dose levels: 0.01, 0.1, 0.3, 1.5, 3 and 10 mg/kg. Of the approximately 54 dose-escalation patients, hepatocellular carcinoma was present in approximately 20, melanoma in approximately 15, renal cell carcinoma in 9 and head and neck cancer in 9. A male proportion of 75% to 85% and a mean age of about 60 years, ranging from roughly 23 to 90, were recorded for the dose-escalation cohort. The paper describes the monotherapy dose-escalation part (N of about 52 patients) of the phase I trial of ivuxolimab. Partial responses occurred in three dose-escalation patients: two with cutaneous melanoma and one with hepatocellular carcinoma. Patients were allowed to have had prior anti-PD-1, anti-PD-L1 or anti-CTLA-4 therapy, and 30% to 50% of the dose-escalation patients had previously received checkpoint inhibitors. The point of sequencing TCRbeta in the periphery was to test whether ivuxolimab changed TCR sequence diversity and drove clonal T-cell expansion.

To sequence the TCRbeta CDR3 region, genomic DNA was isolated from the sorted cells. The immunoSEQ Assay was used to sequence the TCRbeta CDR3 regions. The table comes from immuneACCESS by way of TCRdb, which keeps in-frame sequences with V and J called. Part of the clones is missing from these tables; in studies checked, under half for an unresolved V gene and the rest for unknown reasons. The sample contains 92,000 or so clones, approximately 80% of them found a single time. The ten biggest clones cover approximately 6.3% of the sample. What the work shows at the level of the full study, not this receptor alone: In partial responders in the 0.1-3.0 mg/kg groups, normalized peripheral clonal expansion was found to be among the lowest, especially among CD8+ T cells. Low levels of normalized T-cell clonal expansion were also shown by some nonresponding patients. Antigen specificity was not determined for the clonally expanded peripheral T cells. At doses of 0.1 to 3.0 mg/kg, clonal expansion of both CD4+ and CD8+ blood T cells was observed from baseline to week 6. On average, CD8+ T cells showed more expanded clones than CD4+ T cells after ivuxolimab.

V loses 0 bases of germline sequence and J loses 7 bases, and the interval between the two ends is 11 bases. Including the terminal cysteine and phenylalanine, the CDR3 comprises 14 residues. This entry keeps only the CDR3 DNA: 42 bases, framed from base 1. CDR1 and CDR2 are drawn from the germline V gene: KGHSH, LQKENI. A single count supports this clone. This receptor's antigen is unknown. No quality values exist for individual bases; no much larger clone is one base distant. The trial excluded patients who had a history of autoimmune disease or who were on systemic immunosuppression. Peripheral blood for TCR sequencing was collected from all dose cohorts at baseline, on cycle 4 day 1, and on cycle 7 day 1. Samples were obtained from an open-label, multicenter, first-in-human phase I dose-escalation trial of ivuxolimab. Adults with locally advanced or metastatic melanoma, renal cell carcinoma, hepatocellular carcinoma or head and neck squamous cell carcinoma were enrolled in the trial. Before TCR sequencing, CD4+ and CD8+ T cells were separately sorted from peripheral blood.

This clonotype originated in an adult with an advanced solid tumor such as melanoma, head and neck, liver or kidney cancer. In this chain, TRBV18 is recombined with TRBJ2-3; the D region is possibly TRBD1 or TRBD2, each matching across 6 bases. The sample here was CD4+ or CD8+ T cells sorted from blood, taken in a trial of the OX40 agonist ivuxolimab. The DNA is as follows: TGTGCCAGCTCACCACCGAGGGGGGAGTATACGCAGTATTTT. Its protein product is CASSPPRGEYTQYF.